This T cell receptor (beta chain) was captured in a study of cytomegalovirus exposure and HLA in healthy donors. Study findings and constraints: Roughly uniform sequencing depth across donors was assumed, possibly incorrectly.

The PCR employed 60 Vbeta primers together with 13 Jbeta primers. Data came from immunoSEQ multiplex PCR; TCRdb stores just in-frame clones and leaves some out. This table holds over 100,000 clones, 66% found once. V was pared by 3 bases and J by 0 bases, with 9 bases of the junction left unmatched. Germline V lookup: CDR1 SQVTM, CDR2 ANQGSEA. This CDR3 region has 16 residues. This clone was seen more than once but under ten times. The antigen is undetermined. The clonotype comes from a man younger than 30 in good health and CMV-seronegative. The sequenced sample consisted of PBMCs. V and J are TRBV29-1 and TRBJ2-3; 7 bases map to TRBD2. The CDR3 DNA reads as TGCAGCGTTGATGACTTAGCGGGTTCTAGCACAGATACGCAGTATTTT. Amino acid sequence: CSVDDLAGSSTDTQYF.